This TCR beta chain was captured in a study of T cell repertoires in cytomegalovirus infection. This clonotype showed up just a few times. Its antigen is still unknown. MiXCR, run by TCRdb on the reads, gives a single entry per CDR3 protein. In the table there are 400,000 to 600,000 distinct CDR3 sequences, roughly 42% of which are singletons. The ends were cut back, 1 base at V and 2 bases at J, with 15 bases in the middle. The CDR3 spans 16 residues. Looked up from germline, CDR1 is SGHTA and CDR2 is FQGNSA. This specimen was cultured PBMCs, taken from culture after CMV antigen stimulation. This chain joins TRBV7-2 and TRBJ2-7; D perhaps matches TRBD2 (5 bases). The clonotype was recovered from a human donor in good health (CMV status not recorded). Some clones in this sample may be carry-over from other donors' samples. In DNA form, the CDR3 reads TGTGCCAGCAGCTTAGATTCCGGACTCTCCCCCTACGAGCAGTACTTC. Translation gives CASSLDSGLSPYEQYF.